The 5 T cell receptor beta chains in this list originate from one sample, sequenced in a study of shared clonotypes between healthy human individuals. The naive CD8 population came from CD45RO-negative cells selected for CCR7, without terminally differentiated effector memory CD45RA+ cells. The data were produced by immunoSEQ multiplex PCR, yet TCRdb's version contains in-frame clones alone and is incomplete. The sample lists nearly 600,000 clones, nearly 97% occurring once. Sequencing was carried out using naive CD8+ T cells sorted from blood. The receptors shown here come from a woman in her twenties or thirties in good health.

The gene calls are TRBV27 and TRBJ2-5, with D unclear. V dropped 8 bases and J dropped 5 bases, with 15 bases sitting between them. This CDR3 is 13 amino acids long. CDR1 and CDR2 (germline): MNHEY, SMNVEV (reference sequence). CDR3 DNA sequence: TGTGCCAGCTTCAACGGCCTAGGGGAGACCCAGTACTTC. Its translation: CASFNGLGETQYF.

The V gene is TRBV27, the J gene TRBJ2-7, with 8 bases fitting TRBD1. The CDR3 totals 14 residues. Per the germline V gene, CDR1 is MNHEY and CDR2 is SMNVEV (reference sequence). The J segment lost 0 bases and the V segment lost 4 bases, leaving 2 bases of the junction unmatched. CDR3 region: CASSYDRGSYEQYF. In DNA, the CDR3 is TGTGCCAGCAGTTACGACAGGGGCTCCTACGAGCAGTACTTC.

The chain links TRBV5-4 to TRBJ2-3, with 10 bases identical to TRBD2. This CDR3 has 15 amino acids. V shed 2 bases and J 5 bases; nucleotides not matched to a gene: 5. Germline V CDR1 and CDR2: SGHNT, YYREEE (reference sequence). Here the CDR3 DNA reads TGTGCCAGCAGCTTAGCGGGAGGGCCTTTAGATACGCAGTATTTT. This translates into CASSLAGGPLDTQYF.

This clone has just one count. The CDR3 nucleotides read TGTGCCAGCAGCGGTGACAGTGCCGCGGGGTCCTACAATGAGCAGTTCTTC. Its translation is CASSGDSAAGSYNEQFF. The gene calls are TRBV9 and TRBJ2-1, with D perhaps matching TRBD2 (6 bases). The germline V gene encodes CDR1 SGDLS and CDR2 YYNGEE. V dropped 3 bases and J dropped 1 base, with 17 bases sitting between them. This CDR3 comprises 17 residues.

The J gene is TRBJ1-5, the V gene TRBV7-9; D unclear. With 2 bases removed from V and 5 bases from J, the gap between germline ends came to 7 bases. The CDR3 is made up of 13 amino acids. CDR1 and CDR2 (germline): SEHNR, FQNEAQ (reference sequence). The CDR3 loop reads CASSLLSDQPQHF. The CDR3 nucleotides are TGTGCCAGCAGCTTATTGTCGGATCAGCCCCAGCATTTT.